A selection of T cell receptor beta chains follows, all from one sample in a study of response to subunit inactivated influenza vaccine. TCRdb ran MiXCR on the RT-PCR reads and lists one entry per CDR3 protein. The top ten clones hold 9.5% to 13% of a sample with a few hundred thousand distinct CDR3 sequences, 21% of them seen once. Sequenced material: PBMCs from blood, taken around 22 months after vaccination. These receptors were collected from a man aged 50 to 69 who received an inactivated influenza vaccine. Both conserved end residues are part of each CDR3. Fields, in order: J gene, clone size, V gene, D gene, CDR3 DNA, CDR3 protein. The D gene is left open where the match is weak. For some rows the clone size is stated as once, few or many, or as a class when expanded; others skip it.

TRBJ2-1 | few | TRBV28 | . | TGTGCCAGCAGTCGCCGCGGTGAGCAGTTCTTC | CASSRRGEQFF
TRBJ2-7 | . | TRBV7-2 | . | TGTGCCAGCAGTTCGACTGCTAGCTCCTACGAGCAGTACTTC | CASSSTASSYEQYF
TRBJ2-2 | . | TRBV12-3/TRBV12-4 | . | TGTGCCAGCAGTTTAATTTCGACCGTTGACACCGGGGAGCTGTTTTTT | CASSLISTVDTGELFF
TRBJ2-1 | . | TRBV7-2 | TRBD2 | TGTGCCAGCAGCCAAATAAACGGGGGGGTTCGTGAGCAGTTCTTC | CASSQINGGVREQFF
TRBJ2-7 | . | TRBV5-1 | . | TGCGCCAGCAGCTTTGGTGCCTCCGCGTGGGAGCAGTACTTC | CASSFGASAWEQYF
TRBJ1-1 | many | TRBV30 | TRBD1 | TGTGCCTGGGAGGGACAGAGACACACTGAAGCTTTCTTT | CAWEGQRHTEAFF
TRBJ1-3 | . | TRBV7-9 | . | TGTGCCAGCAGCTTGGGGGCCCCCTCTGGAAACACCATATATTTT | CASSLGAPSGNTIYF
TRBJ2-5 | . | TRBV1 | . | TGCACCAGCTCCCGGAGGGCTCCAGAGTACTTC | CTSSRRAPEYF
TRBJ2-3 | few | TRBV20-1 | TRBD2 | TGCAGCCCTACAGGGCTAGCGGGTGGGAGCACAGATACGCAGTATTTT | CSPTGLAGGSTDTQYF
TRBJ1-5 | few | TRBV20-1 | TRBD1 | TGCAGTGCTAGAGCCGGATCCGGGACAGGGGGCGGACCCCAGCATTTT | CSARAGSGTGGGPQHF
TRBJ2-1 | . | TRBV20-1 | . | TGCAGTGCCCGCATCGGGCGGTCCAGCTCCTACAATGAGCAGTTCTTC | CSARIGRSSSYNEQFF